The rows below give T cell receptor beta chains drawn from one sample of a study of shared clonotypes between healthy human individuals. Generated by immunoSEQ multiplex PCR, the TCRdb table keeps only in-frame clones and is missing some. The sample carries about 2 million clones, about 95% recorded once. Sequencing was performed on naive CD8+ T cells sorted from blood. Every receptor here comes from a man younger than 35 in good health. CDR3s include the opening cysteine and the closing phenylalanine or tryptophan. Each record gives: CDR3 protein, V gene, clone size, J gene. Clone sizes are given selectively: once, few, many, or a class where the clone is expanded.

CDR3aa: CASSHGQGRIEDEQFF
v_gene: TRBV7-9
abundance: .
j_gene: TRBJ2-1

CDR3aa: CASSLSANTGELFF
v_gene: TRBV27
abundance: .
j_gene: TRBJ2-2

CDR3aa: CASSVAGRGTGELFF
v_gene: TRBV9
abundance: .
j_gene: TRBJ2-2

CDR3aa: CASSPPEGSYEQYF
v_gene: TRBV18
abundance: .
j_gene: TRBJ2-7

CDR3aa: CASRLAGEAIYNEQFF
v_gene: TRBV5-1
abundance: once
j_gene: TRBJ2-1

CDR3aa: CASSSMGNYGYTF
v_gene: TRBV7-9
abundance: .
j_gene: TRBJ1-2

CDR3aa: CASSVFSGPVYEQYF
v_gene: TRBV9
abundance: .
j_gene: TRBJ2-7

CDR3aa: CASSLLSYEQYF
v_gene: TRBV13
abundance: .
j_gene: TRBJ2-7

CDR3aa: CASSLVGGSTDTQYF
v_gene: TRBV7-3
abundance: .
j_gene: TRBJ2-3

CDR3aa: CASSSTGRSSYNSPLHF
v_gene: TRBV7-9
abundance: .
j_gene: TRBJ1-6

CDR3aa: CASSLGRLAGPTDTQYF
v_gene: TRBV13
abundance: .
j_gene: TRBJ2-3

CDR3aa: CASSGDSEQYF
v_gene: TRBV7-9
abundance: .
j_gene: TRBJ2-7

CDR3aa: CSVVSNQRAEAFF
v_gene: TRBV29-1
abundance: .
j_gene: TRBJ1-1

CDR3aa: CASSQELVAYEQYF
v_gene: TRBV4-3
abundance: once
j_gene: TRBJ2-7

CDR3aa: CASSLSGGGRDPYEQYF
v_gene: TRBV27
abundance: .
j_gene: TRBJ2-7

CDR3aa: CASSLRRAATDTQYF
v_gene: TRBV7-2
abundance: .
j_gene: TRBJ2-3

CDR3aa: CAWSEKPETQYF
v_gene: TRBV30
abundance: .
j_gene: TRBJ2-5

CDR3aa: CASRTDGGHNEQFF
v_gene: TRBV6-5
abundance: .
j_gene: TRBJ2-1

CDR3aa: CASSETGTYNEQFF
v_gene: TRBV6-1
abundance: .
j_gene: TRBJ2-1

CDR3aa: CASSERTDFTDTQYF
v_gene: TRBV6-4
abundance: .
j_gene: TRBJ2-3

CDR3aa: CASSWRTPSLNEQFF
v_gene: TRBV27
abundance: .
j_gene: TRBJ2-1

CDR3aa: CASSLRGDTQYF
v_gene: TRBV28
abundance: .
j_gene: TRBJ2-3

CDR3aa: CAWSVGGWYGYTF
v_gene: TRBV30
abundance: once
j_gene: TRBJ1-2

CDR3aa: CASSPGPSGSGANVLTF
v_gene: TRBV18
abundance: once
j_gene: TRBJ2-6

CDR3aa: CASQPPADEQYF
v_gene: TRBV7-9
abundance: .
j_gene: TRBJ2-7

CDR3aa: CASSLGVPGQHYEQYF
v_gene: TRBV7-2
abundance: .
j_gene: TRBJ2-7

CDR3aa: CASSQHQGANTGELFF
v_gene: TRBV4-1
abundance: .
j_gene: TRBJ2-2

CDR3aa: CASGLLLAAAGELFF
v_gene: TRBV12-5
abundance: once
j_gene: TRBJ2-2

CDR3aa: CAWSVRDFTGELFF
v_gene: TRBV30
abundance: .
j_gene: TRBJ2-2